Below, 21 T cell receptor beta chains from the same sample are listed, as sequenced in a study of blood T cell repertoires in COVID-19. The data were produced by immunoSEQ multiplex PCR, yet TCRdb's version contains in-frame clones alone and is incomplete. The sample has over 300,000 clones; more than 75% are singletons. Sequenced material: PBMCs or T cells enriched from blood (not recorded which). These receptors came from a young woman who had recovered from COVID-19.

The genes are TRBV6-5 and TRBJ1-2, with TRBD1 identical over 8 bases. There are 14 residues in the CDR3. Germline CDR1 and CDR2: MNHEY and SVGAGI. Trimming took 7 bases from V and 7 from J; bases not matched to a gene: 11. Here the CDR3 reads CASTPFGQGSGYTF. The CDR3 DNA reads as TGTGCCAGCACCCCTTTCGGACAGGGAAGTGGCTACACCTTC.

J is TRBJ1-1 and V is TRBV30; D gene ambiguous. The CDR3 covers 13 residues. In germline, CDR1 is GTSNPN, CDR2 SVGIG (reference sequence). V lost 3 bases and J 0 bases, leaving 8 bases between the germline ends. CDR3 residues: CAWSPLMNTEAFF. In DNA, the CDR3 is TGTGCCTGGAGCCCACTCATGAACACTGAAGCTTTCTTT.

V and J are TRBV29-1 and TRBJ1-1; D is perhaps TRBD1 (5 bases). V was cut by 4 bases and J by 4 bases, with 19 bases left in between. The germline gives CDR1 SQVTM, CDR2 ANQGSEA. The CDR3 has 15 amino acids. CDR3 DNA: TGCAGCGTTGCTTCCTGGGGCAGGGAGGTCACTGAAGCTTTCTTT. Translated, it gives CSVASWGREVTEAFF.

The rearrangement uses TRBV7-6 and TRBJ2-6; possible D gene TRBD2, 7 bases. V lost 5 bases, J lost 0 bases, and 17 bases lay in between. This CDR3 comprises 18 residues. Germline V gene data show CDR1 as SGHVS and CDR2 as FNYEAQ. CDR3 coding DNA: TGTGCCAGCAGCCCAAGGGGGGGCCCCAGCTCTGGGGCCAACGTCCTGACTTTC. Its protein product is CASSPRGGPSSGANVLTF.

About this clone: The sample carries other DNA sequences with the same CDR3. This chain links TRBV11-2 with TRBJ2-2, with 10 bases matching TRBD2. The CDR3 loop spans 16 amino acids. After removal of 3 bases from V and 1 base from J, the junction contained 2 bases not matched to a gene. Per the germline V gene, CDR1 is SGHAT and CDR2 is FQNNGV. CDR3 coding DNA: TGTGCCAGCAGCTTGTTAGCGGGAGGGAACACCGGGGAGCTGTTTTTT. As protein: CASSLLAGGNTGELFF.

CDR3 loop: CASSLGNSYEQYF. CDR3 DNA sequence: TGTGCCAGCAGCTTGGGTAACTCCTACGAGCAGTACTTC. The chain is built from TRBV5-6 and TRBJ2-7; unclear D gene. CDR1 SGHDT and CDR2 YYEEEE come from the germline V gene. Trimming pared 0 bases from V and 0 bases from J, leaving 4 bases between. CDR3 length: 13 residues.

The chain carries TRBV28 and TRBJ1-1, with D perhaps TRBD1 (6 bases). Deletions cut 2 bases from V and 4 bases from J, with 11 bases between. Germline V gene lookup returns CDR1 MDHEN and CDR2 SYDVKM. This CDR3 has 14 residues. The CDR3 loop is CASSLQGLSTEAFF. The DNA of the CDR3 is TGTGCCAGCAGTTTACAGGGGCTTAGCACTGAAGCTTTCTTT. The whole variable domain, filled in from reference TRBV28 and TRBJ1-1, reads DVKVTQSSRYLVKRTGEKVFLECVQDMDHENMFWYRQDPGLGLRLIYFSYDVKMKEKGDIPEGYSVSREKKERFSLILESASTNQTSMYLCASSLQGLSTEAFFGQGTRLTVV.

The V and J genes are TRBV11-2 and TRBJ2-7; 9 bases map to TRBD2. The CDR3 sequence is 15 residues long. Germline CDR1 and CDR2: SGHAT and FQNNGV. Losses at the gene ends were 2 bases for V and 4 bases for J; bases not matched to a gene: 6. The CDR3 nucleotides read TGTGCCAGCAGCTTACAAGTAGCGGGGGTGTACGAGCAGTACTTC. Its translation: CASSLQVAGVYEQYF.

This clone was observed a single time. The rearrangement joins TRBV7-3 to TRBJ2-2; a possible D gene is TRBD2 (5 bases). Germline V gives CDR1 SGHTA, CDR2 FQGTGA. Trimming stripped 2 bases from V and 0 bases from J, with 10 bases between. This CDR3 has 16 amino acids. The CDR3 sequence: CASSLGGGANTGELFF. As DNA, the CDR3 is TGTGCCAGCAGCTTAGGAGGCGGAGCGAACACCGGGGAGCTGTTTTTT. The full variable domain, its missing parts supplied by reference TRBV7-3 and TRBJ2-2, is GAGVSQTPSNKVTEKGKYVELRCDPISGHTALYWYRQSLGQGPEFLIYFQGTGAADDSGLPNDRFFAVRPEGSVSTLKIQRTERGDSAVYLCASSLGGGANTGELFFGEGSRLTVL.

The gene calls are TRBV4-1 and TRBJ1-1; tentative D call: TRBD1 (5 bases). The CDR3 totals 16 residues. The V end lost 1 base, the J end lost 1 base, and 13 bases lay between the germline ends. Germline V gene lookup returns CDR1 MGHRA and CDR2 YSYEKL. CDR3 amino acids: CASSQVINRRNTEAFF. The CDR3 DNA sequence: TGCGCCAGCAGCCAAGTCATTAACAGGAGGAACACTGAAGCTTTCTTT.

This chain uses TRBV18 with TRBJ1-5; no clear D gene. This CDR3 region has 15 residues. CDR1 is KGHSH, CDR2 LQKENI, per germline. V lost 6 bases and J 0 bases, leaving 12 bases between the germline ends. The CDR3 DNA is TGTGCCAGCTCCTCAGCCCTAGGTAGCAATCAGCCCCAGCATTTT. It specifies CASSSALGSNQPQHF.

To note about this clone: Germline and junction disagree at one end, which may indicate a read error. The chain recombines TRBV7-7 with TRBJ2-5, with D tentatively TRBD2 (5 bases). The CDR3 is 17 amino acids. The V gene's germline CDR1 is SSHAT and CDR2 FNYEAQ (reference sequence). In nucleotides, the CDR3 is TGTGCTAGCAGCTACGGCTCGGGCAGCGGTATGGGAGAGACCCAGTACTTC. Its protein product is CASSYGSGSGMGETQYF.

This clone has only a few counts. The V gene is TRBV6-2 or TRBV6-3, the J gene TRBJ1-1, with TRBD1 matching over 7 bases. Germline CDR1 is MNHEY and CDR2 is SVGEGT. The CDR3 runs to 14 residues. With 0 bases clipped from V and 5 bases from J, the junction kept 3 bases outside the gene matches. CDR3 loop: CASSYSRGLTEAFF. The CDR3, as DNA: TGTGCCAGCAGTTACTCGAGGGGGCTGACTGAAGCTTTCTTT.

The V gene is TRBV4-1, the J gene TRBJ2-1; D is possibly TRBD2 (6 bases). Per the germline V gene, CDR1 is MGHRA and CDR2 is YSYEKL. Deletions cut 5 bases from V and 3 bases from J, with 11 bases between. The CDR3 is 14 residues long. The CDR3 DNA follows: TGCGCCAGCAGCTATGGGGAGGTCTACAATGAGCAGTTCTTC. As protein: CASSYGEVYNEQFF.

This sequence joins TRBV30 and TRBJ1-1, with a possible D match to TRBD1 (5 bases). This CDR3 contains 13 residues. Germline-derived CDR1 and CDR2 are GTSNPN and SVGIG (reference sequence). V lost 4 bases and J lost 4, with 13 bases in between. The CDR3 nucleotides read TGTGCCTGGATGAAGGGGATTAGCACTGAAGCTTTCTTT. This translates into CAWMKGISTEAFF.

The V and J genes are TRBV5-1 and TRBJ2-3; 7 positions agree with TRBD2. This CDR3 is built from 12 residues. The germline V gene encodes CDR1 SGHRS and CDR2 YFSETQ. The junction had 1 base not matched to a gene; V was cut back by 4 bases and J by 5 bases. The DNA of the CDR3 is TGCGCCAGCAGCCGGGGGGAAGATACGCAGTATTTT. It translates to CASSRGEDTQYF.

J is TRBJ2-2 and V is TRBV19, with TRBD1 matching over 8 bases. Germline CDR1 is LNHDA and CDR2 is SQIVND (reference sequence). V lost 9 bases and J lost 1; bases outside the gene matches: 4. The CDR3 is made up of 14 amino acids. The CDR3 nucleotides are TGTGCCAGCCGCGACAGGGGGAACACCGGGGAGCTGTTTTTT. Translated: CASRDRGNTGELFF.

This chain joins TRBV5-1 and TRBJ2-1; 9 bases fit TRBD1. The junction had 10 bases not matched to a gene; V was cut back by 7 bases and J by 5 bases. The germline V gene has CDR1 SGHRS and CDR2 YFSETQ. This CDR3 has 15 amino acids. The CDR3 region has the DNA TGCGCCAGCGGCGATATGAGGACAGGGGACAATGAGCAGTTCTTC. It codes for CASGDMRTGDNEQFF. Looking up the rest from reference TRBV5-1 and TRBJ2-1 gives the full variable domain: KAGVTQTPRYLIKTRGQQVTLSCSPISGHRSVSWYQQTPGQGLQFLFEYFSETQRNKGNFPGRFSGRQFSNSRSEMNVSTLELGDSALYLCASGDMRTGDNEQFFGPGTRLTVL.

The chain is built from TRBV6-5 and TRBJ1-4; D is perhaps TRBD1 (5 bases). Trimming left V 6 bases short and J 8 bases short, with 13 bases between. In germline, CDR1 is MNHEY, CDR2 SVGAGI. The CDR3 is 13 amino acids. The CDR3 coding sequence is TGTGCCAGCAGCCCGCTGGGGGGGGAAAAACTGTTTTTT. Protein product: CASSPLGGEKLFF.

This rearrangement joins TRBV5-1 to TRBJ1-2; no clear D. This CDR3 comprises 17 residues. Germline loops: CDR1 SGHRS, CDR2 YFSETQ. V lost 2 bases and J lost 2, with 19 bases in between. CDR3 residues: CASSLMAQTSFNYGYTF. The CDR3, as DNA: TGCGCCAGCAGCTTAATGGCCCAGACATCGTTCAACTATGGCTACACCTTC.

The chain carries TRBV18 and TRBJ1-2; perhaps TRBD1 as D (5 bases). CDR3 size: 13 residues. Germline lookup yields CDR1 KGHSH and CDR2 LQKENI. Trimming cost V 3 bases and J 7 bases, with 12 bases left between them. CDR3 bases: TGTGCCAGCTCACCGACAGAAAGCGCTGGCTACACCTTC. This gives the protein CASSPTESAGYTF. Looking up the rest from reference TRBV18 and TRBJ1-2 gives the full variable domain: NAGVMQNPRHLVRRRGQEARLRCSPMKGHSHVYWYRQLPEEGLKFMVYLQKENIIDESGMPKERFSAEFPKEGPSILRIQQVVRGDSAAYFCASSPTESAGYTFGSGTRLTVV.